Below are 10 T cell receptor beta chains sequenced from a single sample in a study of T cells in localized non-small cell lung cancer. The protocol was immunoSEQ multiplex PCR, while the TCRdb copy is restricted to in-frame clones and leaves out a portion. The table has tens of thousands of clones, roughly 87% seen once. Sample: peripheral blood mononuclear cells, taken before any cancer treatment. These receptors all stem from a man aged 40-75 years with stage III lung adenocarcinoma.

The chain carries TRBV18 and TRBJ1-2, with 7 bases that match TRBD1. The V gene's germline CDR1 is KGHSH and CDR2 LQKENI. The CDR3 has 15 residues. V lost 3 bases and J lost 3; bases outside the gene matches: 7. The CDR3 loop reads CASSPDRLPDYGYTF. CDR3 nucleotides: TGTGCCAGCTCACCGGACAGGCTCCCTGACTATGGCTACACCTTC.

V gene TRBV6-5 combines with J gene TRBJ2-2; D is uncertain. Per the germline V gene, CDR1 is MNHEY and CDR2 is SVGAGI. The CDR3 consists of 12 residues. The V end lost 6 bases, the J end lost 3 bases, and 5 bases lay between the germline ends. DNA of the CDR3: TGTGCCAGCAGCCGTCACACCGGGGAGCTGTTTTTT. This encodes CASSRHTGELFF.

The chain has TRBV7-8 and TRBJ2-1; TRBD1 agrees at 9 bases. The CDR3 has 17 residues. From germline, CDR1 is SGHVS and CDR2 FQNEAQ. Trimming cost V 8 bases and J 8 bases; bases outside gene matches: 19. CDR3 sequence: CASSDKPGTGLLHEQFF. CDR3 coding DNA: TGTGCCAGCTCCGACAAGCCCGGGACAGGGCTTCTCCATGAGCAGTTCTTC.

This clone is labeled as large. The chain links TRBV6-4 to TRBJ1-2; a possible D gene is TRBD1 (6 bases). CDR1 is MRHNA, CDR2 SNTAGT, per germline. There are 17 residues in the CDR3. Between the trimmed V and J ends, which lost 2 bases and 4 bases, there was a span of 20 bases. Written as DNA, the CDR3 is TGTGCCAGCAGTGACCGGCCTGGGGGGGCCTACCCCTATGGCTACACCTTC. This sequence encodes CASSDRPGGAYPYGYTF.

CDR3 sequence: CASTPGGKTDTQYF. The CDR3 nucleotides are TGTGCCAGCACGCCAGGGGGTAAGACAGATACGCAGTATTTT. The chain carries TRBV7-2 and TRBJ2-3; 7 nucleotides line up with TRBD1. Trimming took 7 bases from V and 3 from J; bases not matched to a gene: 7. Germline V CDR1 and CDR2: SGHTA, FQGNSA. This CDR3 contains 14 residues.

The chain has TRBV19 and TRBJ2-1; D is unresolved. The CDR3 is 15 residues long. V lost 3 bases, J lost 6 bases, and 15 bases lay in between. Germline V gene lookup returns CDR1 LNHDA and CDR2 SQIVND (reference sequence). CDR3 sequence: CASSIGTGSVNEQFF. CDR3 in DNA: TGTGCCAGTAGTATTGGTACGGGTTCGGTCAATGAGCAGTTCTTC.

This chain uses TRBV10-3 with TRBJ2-7; 7 nucleotides agree with TRBD1. V gave up 2 bases and J gave up 5 bases; unmatched junction bases: 3. Germline V gene sequence: CDR1 ENHRY, CDR2 SYGVKD. This CDR3 is built from 13 residues. The CDR3 sequence is CAISEARGNEQYF. Written as DNA, the CDR3 is TGTGCCATCAGTGAGGCCAGGGGGAACGAGCAGTACTTC.

The chain is built from TRBV18 and TRBJ2-7; 8 bases agree with TRBD1. V was pared by 2 bases and J by 3 bases, with 6 bases of the junction left unmatched. CDR1 is KGHSH and CDR2 is LQKENI in the germline V gene. This CDR3 is 15 amino acids long. This CDR3 reads CASSPSSGQVYEQYF. For the CDR3, the DNA is TGTGCCAGCTCACCATCATCGGGACAGGTCTACGAGCAGTACTTC.

The rearrangement links TRBV25-1 to TRBJ1-4; no reliable D call. Trimming cost V 0 bases and J 4 bases, with 6 bases left between them. CDR1 is MGHDK and CDR2 is SYGVNS in the germline V gene. This CDR3 spans 14 amino acids. In DNA form, the CDR3 reads TGTGCCAGCAGTGAATATGCGGGTAATGAAAAACTGTTTTTT. Encoded protein: CASSEYAGNEKLFF. The variable domain in full, with the rest retrieved from reference TRBV25-1 and TRBJ1-4, is EADIYQTPRYLVIGTGKKITLECSQTMGHDKMYWYQQDPGMELHLIHYSYGVNSTEKGDLSSESTVSRIRTEHFPLTLESARPSHTSQYLCASSEYAGNEKLFFGSGTQLSVL.

This chain links TRBV27 with TRBJ2-3; possibly TRBD2 for D (5 bases). Germline V gene lookup returns CDR1 MNHEY and CDR2 SMNVEV (reference sequence). V was trimmed by 9 bases and J by 6 bases, leaving 16 bases between them. The CDR3 sequence is 13 residues long. The CDR3 spells CASRLRDYDTQYF. CDR3 nucleotide sequence: TGTGCCAGTAGACTCCGGGATTACGATACGCAGTATTTT.